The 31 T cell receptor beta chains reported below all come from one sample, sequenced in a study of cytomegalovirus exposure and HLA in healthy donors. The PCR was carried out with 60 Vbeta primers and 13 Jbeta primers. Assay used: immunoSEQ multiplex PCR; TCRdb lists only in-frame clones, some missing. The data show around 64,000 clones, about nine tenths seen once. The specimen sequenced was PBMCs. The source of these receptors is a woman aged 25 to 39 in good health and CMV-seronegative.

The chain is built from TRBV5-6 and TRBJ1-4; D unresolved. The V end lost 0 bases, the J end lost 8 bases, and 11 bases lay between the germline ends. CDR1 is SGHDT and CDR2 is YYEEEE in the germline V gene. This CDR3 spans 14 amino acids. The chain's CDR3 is CASSLAGGREKLFF. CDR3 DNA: TGTGCCAGCAGCTTGGCAGGAGGGAGAGAAAAACTGTTTTTT.

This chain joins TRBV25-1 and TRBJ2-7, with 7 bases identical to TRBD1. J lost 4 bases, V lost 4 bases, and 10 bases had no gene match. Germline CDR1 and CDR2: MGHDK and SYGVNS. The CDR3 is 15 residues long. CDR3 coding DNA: TGTGCCAGCAGTGGGGCCGGGACAGTGGCTTACGAGCAGTACTTC. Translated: CASSGAGTVAYEQYF.

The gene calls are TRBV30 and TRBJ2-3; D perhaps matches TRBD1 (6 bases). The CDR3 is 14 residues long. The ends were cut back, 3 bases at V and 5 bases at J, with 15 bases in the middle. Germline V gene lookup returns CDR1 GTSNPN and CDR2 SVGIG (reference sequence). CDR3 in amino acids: CAWRVVGAGDTQYF. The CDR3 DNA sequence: TGTGCCTGGAGGGTGGTGGGGGCGGGAGATACGCAGTATTTT.

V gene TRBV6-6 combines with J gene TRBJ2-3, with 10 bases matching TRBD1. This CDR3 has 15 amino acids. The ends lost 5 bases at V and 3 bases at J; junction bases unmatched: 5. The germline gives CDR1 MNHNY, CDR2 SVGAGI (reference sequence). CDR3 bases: TGTGCCAGCAGTCGGGCGGGACAGGGGACAGATACGCAGTATTTT. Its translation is CASSRAGQGTDTQYF.

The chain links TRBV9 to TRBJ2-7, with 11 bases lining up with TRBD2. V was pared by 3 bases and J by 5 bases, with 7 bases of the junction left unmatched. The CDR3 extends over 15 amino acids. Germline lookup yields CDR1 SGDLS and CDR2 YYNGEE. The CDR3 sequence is CASSASSGRFDEQYF. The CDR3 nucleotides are TGTGCCAGCAGCGCATCTAGCGGGAGGTTCGACGAGCAGTACTTC.

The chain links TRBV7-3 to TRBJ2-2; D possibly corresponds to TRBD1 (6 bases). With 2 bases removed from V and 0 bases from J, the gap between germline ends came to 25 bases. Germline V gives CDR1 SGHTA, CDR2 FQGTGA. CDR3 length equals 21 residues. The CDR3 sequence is CASSLGTGYYSDAANTGELFF. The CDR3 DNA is TGTGCCAGCAGCTTAGGTACAGGGTACTACTCTGACGCGGCGAACACCGGGGAGCTGTTTTTT.

The DNA of the CDR3 is TGTGCCAGCAGTGAAGTAACAGGGGGTGGCGAGCAGTACTTC. It is translated as CASSEVTGGGEQYF. The J gene is TRBJ2-7, the V gene TRBV6-1; 8 bases fit TRBD1. Trimming cost V 1 base and J 6 bases; bases outside gene matches: 5. The CDR3 sequence is 14 residues long. Germline CDR1 is MNHNS and CDR2 is SASEGT.

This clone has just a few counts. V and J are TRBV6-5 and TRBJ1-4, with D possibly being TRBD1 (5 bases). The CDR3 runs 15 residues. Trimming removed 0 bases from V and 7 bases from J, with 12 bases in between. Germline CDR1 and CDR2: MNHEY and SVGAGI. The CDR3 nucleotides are TGTGCCAGCAGTTACTCGGGGGTCGGGAGTGAAAAACTGTTTTTT. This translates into CASSYSGVGSEKLFF.

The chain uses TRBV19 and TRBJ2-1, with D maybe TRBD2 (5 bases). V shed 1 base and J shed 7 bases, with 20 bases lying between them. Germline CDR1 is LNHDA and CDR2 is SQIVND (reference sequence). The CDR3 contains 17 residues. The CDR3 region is CASSIARGLDWGNEQFF. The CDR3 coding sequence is TGTGCCAGTAGTATAGCTAGAGGACTCGACTGGGGAAATGAGCAGTTCTTC.

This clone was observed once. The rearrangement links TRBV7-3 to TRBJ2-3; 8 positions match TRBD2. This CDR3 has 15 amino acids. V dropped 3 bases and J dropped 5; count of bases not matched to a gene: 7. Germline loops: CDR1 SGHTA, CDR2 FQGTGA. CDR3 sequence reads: CASSFQAGVEDTQYF. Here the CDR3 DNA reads TGTGCCAGCAGCTTCCAAGCGGGAGTTGAAGATACGCAGTATTTT.

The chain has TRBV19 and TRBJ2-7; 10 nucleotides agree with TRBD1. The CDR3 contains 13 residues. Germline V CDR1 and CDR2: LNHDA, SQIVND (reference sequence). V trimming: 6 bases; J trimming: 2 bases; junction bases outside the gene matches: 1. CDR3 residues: CASRGTGAYEQYF. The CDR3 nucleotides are TGTGCCAGTAGAGGGACAGGGGCCTACGAGCAGTACTTC.

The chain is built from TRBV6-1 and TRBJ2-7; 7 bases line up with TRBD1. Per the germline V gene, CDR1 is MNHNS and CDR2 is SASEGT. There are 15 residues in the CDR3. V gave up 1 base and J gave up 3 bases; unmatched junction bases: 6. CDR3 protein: CASSEGDSSLYEQYF. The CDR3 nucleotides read TGTGCCAGCAGTGAAGGGGACAGCTCCCTCTACGAGCAGTACTTC.

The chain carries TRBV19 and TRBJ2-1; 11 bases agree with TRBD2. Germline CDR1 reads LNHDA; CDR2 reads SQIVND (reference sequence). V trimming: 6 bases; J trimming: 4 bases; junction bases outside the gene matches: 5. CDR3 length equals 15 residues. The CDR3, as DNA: TGTGCCAGTAGCCAGGGACTAGCGGAATACAATGAGCAGTTCTTC. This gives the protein CASSQGLAEYNEQFF.

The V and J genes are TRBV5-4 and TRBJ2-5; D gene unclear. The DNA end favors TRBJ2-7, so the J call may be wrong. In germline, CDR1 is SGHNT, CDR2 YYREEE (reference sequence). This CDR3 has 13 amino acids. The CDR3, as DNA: TGTGCCAGCAGCTTGGGTGAGCGTTACGAGCAGTACTTC. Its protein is CASSLGERYEQYF.

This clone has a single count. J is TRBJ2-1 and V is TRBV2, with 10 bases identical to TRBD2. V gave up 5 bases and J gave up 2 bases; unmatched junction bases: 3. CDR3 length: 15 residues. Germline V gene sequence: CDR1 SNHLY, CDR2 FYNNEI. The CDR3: CASSSSGGAYNEQFF. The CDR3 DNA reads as TGTGCCAGCAGTTCTAGCGGGGGAGCCTACAATGAGCAGTTCTTC.

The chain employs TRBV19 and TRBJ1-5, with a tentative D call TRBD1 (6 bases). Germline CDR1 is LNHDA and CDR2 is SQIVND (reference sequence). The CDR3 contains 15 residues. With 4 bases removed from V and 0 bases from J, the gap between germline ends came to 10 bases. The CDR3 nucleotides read TGTGCCAGTAGTAAAGGACAGAATAGCAATCAGCCCCAGCATTTT. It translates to CASSKGQNSNQPQHF. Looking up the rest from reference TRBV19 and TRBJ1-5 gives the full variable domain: DGGITQSPKYLFRKEGQNVTLSCEQNLNHDAMYWYRQDPGQGLRLIYYSQIVNDFQKGDIAEGYSVSREKKESFPLTVTSAQKNPTAFYLCASSKGQNSNQPQHFGDGTRLSIL.

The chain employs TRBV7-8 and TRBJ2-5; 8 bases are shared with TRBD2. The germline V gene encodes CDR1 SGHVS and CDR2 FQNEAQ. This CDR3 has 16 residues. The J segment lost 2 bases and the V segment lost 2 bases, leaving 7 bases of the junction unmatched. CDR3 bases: TGTGCCAGCAGCTTAAAACTAGCGGCCCTTCAAGAGACCCAGTACTTC. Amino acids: CASSLKLAALQETQYF.

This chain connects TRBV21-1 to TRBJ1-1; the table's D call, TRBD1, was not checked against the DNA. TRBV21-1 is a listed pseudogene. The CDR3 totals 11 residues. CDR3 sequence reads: CASETTFEAFF. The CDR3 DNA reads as TGTGCCAGCGAAACGACATTTGAAGCTTTCTTT.

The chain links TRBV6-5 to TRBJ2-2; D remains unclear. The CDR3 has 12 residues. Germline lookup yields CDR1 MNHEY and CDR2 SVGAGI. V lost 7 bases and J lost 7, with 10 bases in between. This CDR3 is CASNLGGGELFF. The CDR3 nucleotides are TGTGCCAGCAACCTCGGCGGCGGGGAGCTGTTTTTT.

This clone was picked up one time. The CDR3 DNA reads as TGTGCCTGGAGTGTGGACAGCTTGAACACTGAAGCTTTCTTT. It codes for CAWSVDSLNTEAFF. The rearrangement uses TRBV30 and TRBJ1-1, with D maybe TRBD1 (6 bases). The CDR3 length is 14 residues. Germline CDR1 GTSNPN, CDR2 SVGIG (reference sequence). Trimming shortened V by 0 bases and J by 0 bases, and 8 bases separated the two germline ends.

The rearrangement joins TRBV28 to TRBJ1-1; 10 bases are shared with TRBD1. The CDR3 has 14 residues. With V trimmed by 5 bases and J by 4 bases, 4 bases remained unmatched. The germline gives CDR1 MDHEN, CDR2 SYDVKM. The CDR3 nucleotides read TGTGCCAGCAGTGAGACAGGGGGCTTCACTGAAGCTTTCTTT. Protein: CASSETGGFTEAFF.

CDR3 residues: CASSFYSGTNNEQFF. CDR3 DNA: TGCGCCAGCAGCTTTTACAGCGGGACAAACAATGAGCAGTTCTTC. The chain is built from TRBV5-1 and TRBJ2-1; perhaps TRBD2 as D (7 bases). The CDR3 has 15 residues. Germline lookup yields CDR1 SGHRS and CDR2 YFSETQ. With 2 bases removed from V and 5 bases from J, the gap between germline ends came to 14 bases.

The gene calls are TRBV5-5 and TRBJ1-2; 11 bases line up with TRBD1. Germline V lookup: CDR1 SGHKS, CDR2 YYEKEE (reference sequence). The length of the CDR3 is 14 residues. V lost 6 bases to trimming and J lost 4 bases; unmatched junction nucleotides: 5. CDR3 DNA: TGTGCCAGCACCCCGGACAGGGGGCTCTATGGCTACACCTTC. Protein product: CASTPDRGLYGYTF.

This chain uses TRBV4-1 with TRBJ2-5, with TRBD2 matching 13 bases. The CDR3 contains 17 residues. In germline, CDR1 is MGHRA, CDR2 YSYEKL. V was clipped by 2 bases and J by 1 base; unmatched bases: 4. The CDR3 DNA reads TGCGCCAGCAGCCAACTGGGACTAGCGGGATTCCAAGAGACCCAGTACTTC. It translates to CASSQLGLAGFQETQYF.

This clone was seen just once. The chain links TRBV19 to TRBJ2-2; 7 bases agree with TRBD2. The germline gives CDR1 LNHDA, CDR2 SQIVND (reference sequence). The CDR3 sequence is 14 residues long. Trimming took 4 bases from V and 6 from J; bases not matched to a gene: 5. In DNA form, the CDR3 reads TGTGCCAGTAGTAGCGGGAGTCGGCCCGGGGAGCTGTTTTTT. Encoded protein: CASSSGSRPGELFF.

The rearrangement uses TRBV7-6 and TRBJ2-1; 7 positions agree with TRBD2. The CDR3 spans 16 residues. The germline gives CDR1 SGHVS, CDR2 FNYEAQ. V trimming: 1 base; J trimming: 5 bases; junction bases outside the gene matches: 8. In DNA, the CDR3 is TGTGCCAGCAGCTTAGGGACTAGGACGTCGGACAATGAGCAGTTCTTC. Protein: CASSLGTRTSDNEQFF.

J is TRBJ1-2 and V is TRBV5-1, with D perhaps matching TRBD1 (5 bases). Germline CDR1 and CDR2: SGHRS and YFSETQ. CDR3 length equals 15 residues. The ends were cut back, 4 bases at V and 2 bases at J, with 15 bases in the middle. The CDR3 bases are TGCGCCAGCAGCCGCAGCCGAGACAGAAACTATGGCTACACCTTC. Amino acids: CASSRSRDRNYGYTF.

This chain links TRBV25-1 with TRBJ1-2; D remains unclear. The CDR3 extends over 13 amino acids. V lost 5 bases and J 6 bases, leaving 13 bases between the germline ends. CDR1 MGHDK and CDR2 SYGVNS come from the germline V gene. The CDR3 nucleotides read TGTGCCAGCAGTAATCAGGCCTGGAATGGCTACACCTTC. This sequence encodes CASSNQAWNGYTF.

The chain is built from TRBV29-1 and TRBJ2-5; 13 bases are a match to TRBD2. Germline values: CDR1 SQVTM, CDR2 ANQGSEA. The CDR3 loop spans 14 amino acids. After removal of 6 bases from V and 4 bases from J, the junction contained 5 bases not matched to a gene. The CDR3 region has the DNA TGCAGCGTAGGAACTAGCGGGAGGGGAGAGACCCAGTACTTC. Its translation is CSVGTSGRGETQYF. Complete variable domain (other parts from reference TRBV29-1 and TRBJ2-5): SAVISQKPSRDICQRGTSLTIQCQVDSQVTMMFWYRQQPGQSLTLIATANQGSEATYESGFVIDKFPISRPNLTFSTLTVSNMSPEDSSIYLCSVGTSGRGETQYFGPGTRLLVL.

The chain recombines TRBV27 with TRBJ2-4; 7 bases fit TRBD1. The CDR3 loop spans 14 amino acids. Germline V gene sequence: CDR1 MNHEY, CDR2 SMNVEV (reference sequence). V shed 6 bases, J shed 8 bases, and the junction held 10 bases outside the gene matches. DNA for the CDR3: TGTGCCAGCAGCCTACAGGGGCTTGGTGACATTCAGTACTTC. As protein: CASSLQGLGDIQYF.

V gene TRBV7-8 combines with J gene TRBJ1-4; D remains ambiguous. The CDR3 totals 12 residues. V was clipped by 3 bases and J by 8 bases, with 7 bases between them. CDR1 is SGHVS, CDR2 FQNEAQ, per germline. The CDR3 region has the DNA TGTGCCAGCAGCTTTTCCCCAGAAAAACTGTTTTTT. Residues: CASSFSPEKLFF.